This entry is about one T cell receptor (beta chain). This entry is derived from a study of blood T cells in healthy people across ages. CDR3 size: 17 residues. CDR1 is SGHTA and CDR2 is FQGNSA in the germline V gene. Next came a second PCR, run for about 7 to 12 cycles, which used a sample-barcoded 5' primer along with a J-beta primer mix. A single record per CDR3 protein comes from TCRdb applying MiXCR to the 5' RACE reads. The sample carries about 800,000 distinct CDR3 sequences, roughly 25% recorded once. The same sample was also used in a study of T cells of mothers and their children.

The source material was blood. V gene TRBV7-2 combines with J gene TRBJ2-7; perhaps TRBD2 as D (6 bases). The tail of the sequence fits TRBJ2-5 better, so the J call may be wrong. This TCR was recovered from a boy younger than 18 in good health. DNA for the CDR3: TGTGCCAGCAGCTTAGTGAATTTCGGGGAGGTGGTAGAGACCCAGTACTTC. Its protein is CASSLVNFGEVVETQYF.